The present T cell receptor beta chain was sequenced within a study of OX40 agonist ivuxolimab in advanced cancers. Looking at the study overall: Ivuxolimab, which targeted the costimulatory receptor OX40 (CD134), was an agonistic, fully human IgG2 monoclonal antibody. Patients were allowed to have had prior anti-PD-1, anti-PD-L1 or anti-CTLA-4 therapy, and about 40% of the dose-escalation patients had been treated with checkpoint inhibitors. Partial responses were achieved by three dose-escalation patients, of whom one had hepatocellular carcinoma and two had cutaneous melanoma. Intravenous ivuxolimab was administered to patients every 2 weeks at six dose levels: 0.01, 0.1, 0.3, 1.5, 3 and 10 mg/kg. Of the approximately 50 dose-escalation patients, hepatocellular carcinoma was present in 19, melanoma in roughly 15, renal cell carcinoma in 9 and head and neck cancer in 9. In the dose-escalation cohort, 82.7% of patients were male, and the mean age was roughly 60 years, with a range of about 23 to 80. Peripheral TCRbeta sequencing aimed to test whether ivuxolimab altered TCR sequence diversity and caused clonal T-cell expansion. The paper covers the monotherapy dose-escalation part of the phase I ivuxolimab trial, which included N of about 50 patients. What the work shows at the level of the full study, not this receptor alone: After ivuxolimab, CD8+ T cells had more expanded clones than CD4+ T cells on average. Low levels of normalized T-cell clonal expansion were also seen in some patients who did not respond. At doses from 0.1 to 3.0 mg/kg, clonal expansion was seen in both CD4+ and CD8+ blood T cells between baseline and week 6. In the 0.1-3.0 mg/kg groups, partial responders were among the patients with the lowest normalized peripheral clonal expansion, particularly in CD8+ T cells. The antigen specificity of the peripheral T cells that underwent clonal expansion was not determined.

Genomic DNA was extracted from sorted cells for sequencing of the TCRbeta CDR3 region. TCRbeta CDR3 regions were sequenced using the immunoSEQ Assay. In its TCRdb copy, this immuneACCESS table keeps in-frame sequences only and misses some clones. Where compared with another copy, unresolved V genes explain less than half of these, and the others have no known cause. The sample yields tens of thousands of clones; roughly 91% were counted once. The top ten constitute around 15% of the sample. Reading from cysteine to phenylalanine, the CDR3 counts 16 amino acids. The DNA shown is the 48-base CDR3, in frame from base 1. The germline ends are 20 bases apart after V is trimmed by 1 base and J by 9 bases. CDR1 SGHAT and CDR2 FQNNGV are derived from the germline V gene. Patients with a history of autoimmune disease or receiving systemic immunosuppression were excluded from the trial. Peripheral blood for TCR sequencing was drawn from every dose cohort at baseline, at cycle 4 day 1 and at cycle 7 day 1. Samples were obtained from an open-label, multicenter, first-in-human phase I dose-escalation trial of ivuxolimab. Adults with locally advanced or metastatic head and neck squamous cell, hepatocellular, melanoma or renal cell carcinoma were enrolled in the trial. Before TCR sequencing, CD4+ T cells and CD8+ T cells from peripheral blood were sorted into separate populations.

Details on this clone: The antigen it recognizes is unknown. Base qualities are missing; no much larger clone stands one base away.

This TCR derives from an adult with an advanced solid tumor such as melanoma, head and neck, liver or kidney cancer. The specimen comprised CD4+ or CD8+ T cells sorted from blood, sampled in a trial of the OX40 agonist ivuxolimab. Recombination connected TRBV11-2 to TRBJ2-3; possibly the D gene is TRBD2, per 5 matching bases. The DNA sequence is TGTGCCAGCAGCTTAGGGACTGCGGTCGTTACTGGGACGCAGTATTTT. This is translated as CASSLGTAVVTGTQYF. The full variable domain, completed from the reference TRBV11-2 and TRBJ2-3 proteins outside the CDR3, reads EAGVAQSPRYKIIEKRQSVAFWCNPISGHATLYWYQQILGQGPKLLIQFQNNGVVDDSQLPKDRFSAERLKGVDSTLKIQPAKLEDSAVYLCASSLGTAVVTGTQYFGPGTRLTVL.